The 9 T cell receptor beta chains below were found in one sample sequenced in a study of blood T cell repertoires in COVID-19. Sequenced by immunoSEQ multiplex PCR; TCRdb stores in-frame clones only, minus some. Found here are over 250,000 clones, roughly 86% of them singletons; the top ten hold approximately 1.8%. The sample comprised PBMCs or T cells enriched from blood (not recorded which). All receptors derive from a woman in her sixties or seventies who had recovered from COVID-19.

The chain employs TRBV28 and TRBJ2-1; unclear D gene. V lost 4 bases and J lost 1, with 5 bases in between. Per the germline V gene, CDR1 is MDHEN and CDR2 is SYDVKM. The CDR3 spans 13 residues. CDR3 bases: TGTGCCAGCAGTTACTCATCCTACAATGAGCAGTTCTTC. It specifies CASSYSSYNEQFF.

The chain combines TRBV11-2 with TRBJ1-5, with D perhaps TRBD1 (5 bases). V lost 7 bases, J lost 5 bases, and 18 bases lay in between. The germline V gene has CDR1 SGHAT and CDR2 FQNNGV. The CDR3 has 15 amino acids. CDR3 sequence reads: CASTLRGGFYQPQHF. DNA of the CDR3: TGTGCCAGCACTCTACGGGGGGGTTTCTATCAGCCCCAGCATTTT.

The V gene is TRBV9, the J gene TRBJ2-2; 9 positions agree with TRBD1. Per the germline V gene, CDR1 is SGDLS and CDR2 is YYNGEE. Losses at the gene ends were 7 bases for V and 0 bases for J; bases not matched to a gene: 7. The CDR3 runs 16 residues. The CDR3 bases are TGTGCCAGCCGTACAGGGGGCGCTTCGAACACCGGGGAGCTGTTTTTT. This codes for CASRTGGASNTGELFF. The variable domain in full, with the rest retrieved from reference TRBV9 and TRBJ2-2, is DSGVTQTPKHLITATGQRVTLRCSPRSGDLSVYWYQQSLDQGLQFLIQYYNGEERAKGNILERFSAQQFPDLHSELNLSSLELGDSALYFCASRTGGASNTGELFFGEGSRLTVL.

This sequence joins TRBV5-1 and TRBJ2-1; a possible D gene is TRBD2 (5 bases). V was trimmed by 4 bases and J by 4 bases, leaving 9 bases between them. CDR1 and CDR2 (germline): SGHRS, YFSETQ. The CDR3 covers 13 residues. The CDR3 loop is CASSEGPYNEQFF. The CDR3 region has the DNA TGCGCCAGCAGCGAGGGCCCTTACAATGAGCAGTTCTTC.

The CDR3 is CASSEQTGSFYF. Here the CDR3 DNA reads TGTGCCAGCAGTGAACAGACAGGGTCGTTTTACTTC. This chain joins TRBV7-3 and TRBJ2-7; 7 nucleotides align to TRBD1. This CDR3 is 12 amino acids long. Per germline, CDR1 SGHTA and CDR2 FQGTGA. The junction had 12 bases not matched to a gene; V was cut back by 6 bases and J by 13 bases.

This clone was found once. The chain uses TRBV3-1 (or the pseudogene TRBV3-2) and TRBJ1-3, with 7 bases aligning to TRBD1. The junction had 4 bases not matched to a gene; V was cut back by 6 bases and J by 2 bases. CDR3 length: 14 amino acids. CDR1 LGHDT and CDR2 YNNKEL come from the germline V gene (reference sequence). In nucleotides, the CDR3 is TGTGCCAGCAGGACAGGGAATACTGGAAACACCATATATTTT. Encoded protein: CASRTGNTGNTIYF.

The V call is TRBV24-1, the J call TRBJ2-6; weak D call: TRBD1 (6 bases). Trimming stripped 11 bases from V and 1 base from J, with 8 bases between. The CDR3 consists of 13 residues. Germline CDR1 and CDR2: KGHDR and SFDVKD. CDR3 protein: CASGQSGANVLTF. The DNA of the CDR3 is TGTGCCAGTGGACAGTCTGGGGCCAACGTCCTGACTTTC.

This clone was picked up a small number of times. Other nucleotide sequences from this sample produce the same CDR3. The J gene is TRBJ1-2, the V gene TRBV19; tentatively, D is TRBD1 (5 bases). The CDR3 spans 14 residues. CDR1 and CDR2 from the germline V gene are LNHDA and SQIVND (reference sequence). Trimming left V 1 base short and J 2 bases short, with 8 bases between. As DNA, the CDR3 is TGTGCCAGTAGTATAGGTACAGGCAACTATGGCTACACCTTC. Its translation: CASSIGTGNYGYTF.

In DNA form, the CDR3 reads TGTGCCAGCAGCAGACAGGGGGAAGCTAATGAAAAACTGTTTTTT. Its translation: CASSRQGEANEKLFF. The V and J genes are TRBV13 and TRBJ1-4; the match to TRBD1 covers 9 bases. Per the germline V gene, CDR1 is PRHDT and CDR2 is FYEKMQ (reference sequence). With V trimmed by 5 bases and J by 3 bases, 4 bases remained unmatched. The CDR3 consists of 15 residues.